The present T cell receptor (beta chain) was sequenced within a study of shared clonotypes between healthy human individuals. Study observations and caveats: Sequencing depth was a factor that was expected to affect clonotype sharing among donors.

A note on this clone: The antigen remains unidentified.

After removal of 4 bases from V and 0 bases from J, the junction contained 5 bases not matched to a gene. From germline, CDR1 is SGHNT and CDR2 YYREEE (reference sequence). The CDR3 extends over 16 amino acids. TCRdb keeps only in-frame clones here, not all; method: immunoSEQ multiplex PCR. The sample has a few hundred thousand clones; 90% to 98% are singletons. The receptor comes from a young man in good health. The V and J genes are TRBV5-4 and TRBJ2-1; 9 bases agree with TRBD2. The sample comprised memory CD8+ T cells sorted from blood. Sample subset: CD45RO+ cells pooled with CCR7-negative TemRA cells. DNA for the CDR3: TGTGCCAGCAGCCGGACTAGCGTAGCCTCCTACAATGAGCAGTTCTTC. Translation gives CASSRTSVASYNEQFF. The full variable domain, its missing parts supplied by reference TRBV5-4 and TRBJ2-1, is ETGVTQSPTHLIKTRGQQVTLRCSSQSGHNTVSWYQQALGQGPQFIFQYYREEENGRGNFPPRFSGLQFPNYSSELNVNALELDDSALYLCASSRTSVASYNEQFFGPGTRLTVL.